This passage covers 19 T cell receptor beta chains from one sample sequenced in a study of shared clonotypes between healthy human individuals. Positive CCR7 selection of CD45RO-negative cells yielded the naive CD8 cells, and terminally differentiated effector memory CD45RA+ cells were excluded. Assay: immunoSEQ multiplex PCR; the TCRdb copy retains only in-frame clones and omits some. The data show roughly 1,800,000 clones, with less than 95% seen just once and 0.9% to 1.5% held by the top ten. The sequenced material came from naive CD8+ T cells sorted from blood. The origin of the receptors is a man between 18 and 35 years old in good health.

J is TRBJ1-2 and V is TRBV11-2; TRBD1 matches at 7 bases. The V and J ends lost 5 bases and 4 bases, in that order; junction bases with no gene match: 16. Germline assignment: CDR1 SGHAT and CDR2 FQNNGV. The CDR3 extends over 17 amino acids. Here the CDR3 reads CASSPHRGSPLGYGYTF. The CDR3 DNA follows: TGTGCCAGCAGCCCTCACAGGGGATCCCCTTTGGGCTATGGCTACACCTTC. Variable domain in full (rest from reference TRBV11-2 and TRBJ1-2): EAGVAQSPRYKIIEKRQSVAFWCNPISGHATLYWYQQILGQGPKLLIQFQNNGVVDDSQLPKDRFSAERLKGVDSTLKIQPAKLEDSAVYLCASSPHRGSPLGYGYTFGSGTRLTVV.

The V and J genes are TRBV5-1 and TRBJ2-7; 10 bases are a match to TRBD2. The trim removed 2 bases at V and 0 bases at J, leaving 8 bases unmatched. This CDR3 comprises 17 residues. CDR1 and CDR2 from the germline V gene are SGHRS and YFSETQ. Here the CDR3 reads CASSFSRLAGVSYEQYF. The CDR3 coding sequence is TGCGCCAGCAGCTTCAGTCGGCTAGCGGGGGTCTCCTACGAGCAGTACTTC.

The rearrangement joins TRBV7-3 to TRBJ2-1; D assignment may be TRBD1 or TRBD2 (5 bases each). The CDR3 consists of 15 residues. In germline, CDR1 is SGHTA, CDR2 FQGTGA. Trimming shortened V by 2 bases and J by 5 bases, and 13 bases separated the two germline ends. The CDR3 spells CASSLGTGPDNEQFF. CDR3 DNA: TGTGCCAGCAGCTTAGGAACGGGGCCAGACAATGAGCAGTTCTTC.

The rearrangement links TRBV27 to TRBJ2-1, with unresolved D. In germline, CDR1 is MNHEY, CDR2 SMNVEV (reference sequence). The CDR3 is 15 amino acids. Trimming cost V 6 bases and J 8 bases, with 20 bases left between them. CDR3 protein: CASSPFRRLSDEQFF. DNA for the CDR3: TGTGCCAGCAGCCCCTTCAGGCGCCTTTCGGATGAGCAGTTCTTC.

In the case of this clone: This same CDR3 is encoded by further DNA sequences in the sample. The chain couples TRBV19 to TRBJ1-5; no clear D gene. CDR3 length: 11 amino acids. The germline CDR1 and CDR2 sequences are LNHDA and SQIVND (reference sequence). The V end lost 5 bases, the J end lost 7 bases, and 6 bases lay between the germline ends. CDR3 nucleotide sequence: TGTGCCAGTAGTGAGGGCCAGCCCCAGCATTTT. Encoded protein: CASSEGQPQHF.

This sequence joins TRBV2 and TRBJ2-3; 9 bases match TRBD2. This CDR3 comprises 15 residues. Germline V gives CDR1 SNHLY, CDR2 FYNNEI. V lost 9 bases and J lost 5; bases outside the gene matches: 12. In DNA, the CDR3 is TGTGCCAGATTTGGGGGCGGGGGGGCCTTAGATACGCAGTATTTT. Its protein product is CARFGGGGALDTQYF.

The chain uses TRBV4-3 and TRBJ2-7; 8 nucleotides line up with TRBD1. Germline lookup yields CDR1 LGHNA and CDR2 YSLEER. V was clipped by 0 bases and J by 5 bases; unmatched bases: 3. The CDR3 is made up of 14 amino acids. CDR3 sequence (DNA): TGCGCCAGCAGCCAAGATTCAGGGGGCGACGAGCAGTACTTC. Translation gives CASSQDSGGDEQYF.

With respect to this clone: Other nucleotide sequences from this sample produce the same CDR3. V and J are TRBV2 and TRBJ2-7; 12 bases are shared with TRBD2. The CDR3 spans 15 residues. Germline loops: CDR1 SNHLY, CDR2 FYNNEI. After removal of 3 bases from V and 2 bases from J, the junction contained 2 bases not matched to a gene. The DNA for the CDR3 is TGTGCCAGCAGTGAGGGACTAGCGGGCACCTACGAGCAGTACTTC. Its translation: CASSEGLAGTYEQYF.

This clone showed up just a few times. Other DNA sequences within the sample encode an identical CDR3. The chain employs TRBV4-1 and TRBJ2-5, with TRBD2 identical over 10 bases. Germline CDR1 and CDR2: MGHRA and YSYEKL. This CDR3 comprises 14 residues. The V gene end was trimmed by 1 base and the J gene end by 4 bases; junction bases not matched to a gene: 0. CDR3 coding DNA: TGCGCCAGCAGCCAAGGACTAGCGGGAGAGACCCAGTACTTC. Translation gives CASSQGLAGETQYF.

The CDR3 here is CASSPPYHDYGYTF. The CDR3 coding sequence is TGTGCCAGCAGCCCCCCCTACCATGACTATGGCTACACCTTC. This chain uses TRBV5-6 with TRBJ1-2; D unresolved. Per germline, CDR1 SGHDT and CDR2 YYEEEE. This CDR3 region has 14 residues. Trimming removed 4 bases at V and 3 bases at J, with 13 bases between.

The chain couples TRBV7-9 to TRBJ2-1, with 11 bases matching TRBD1. J gave up 7 bases and V 5 bases, and 10 bases lay outside the gene matches. CDR1 and CDR2 from the germline V gene are SEHNR and FQNEAQ (reference sequence). The CDR3 is made up of 16 amino acids. The DNA for the CDR3 is TGTGCCAGCAGCCGAACGGACAGGGGGCGGCTTAATGAGCAGTTCTTC. It codes for CASSRTDRGRLNEQFF.

The chain combines TRBV7-8 with TRBJ2-1; D perhaps matches TRBD1 (6 bases). Trimming took 4 bases from V and 7 from J, leaving 23 bases between them. The CDR3 totals 17 residues. Germline V gene data show CDR1 as SGHVS and CDR2 as FQNEAQ. The CDR3 nucleotides read TGTGCCAGCAGCTCCTACCTGTTGGGGGCCGAGGAAAATGAGCAGTTCTTC. It specifies CASSSYLLGAEENEQFF.

The chain combines TRBV2 with TRBJ2-7; 11 bases agree with TRBD1. V lost 5 bases to trimming and J lost 2 bases; unmatched junction nucleotides: 5. This CDR3 is built from 15 residues. Germline V gene data show CDR1 as SNHLY and CDR2 as FYNNEI. CDR3 sequence reads: CASSLGQGAAYEQYF. The CDR3 DNA is TGTGCCAGCAGTCTCGGACAGGGGGCCGCCTACGAGCAGTACTTC.

The gene calls are TRBV6-5 and TRBJ2-1, with 7 positions matching TRBD2. This CDR3 region has 15 residues. After removal of 2 bases from V and 8 bases from J, the junction contained 9 bases not matched to a gene. Germline assignment: CDR1 MNHEY and CDR2 SVGAGI. The CDR3 coding sequence is TGTGCCAGCAGTTACGGAGCGGGGCGGGTTGATGAGCAGTTCTTC. Translating gives CASSYGAGRVDEQFF.

Points on this clone: The same CDR3 is also encoded by other DNA sequences in this sample. The rearrangement links TRBV4-1 to TRBJ2-3, with unresolved D. The germline gives CDR1 MGHRA, CDR2 YSYEKL. V dropped 3 bases and J dropped 1 base, with 5 bases sitting between them. The CDR3 has 13 residues. The CDR3 protein is CASSQAGTDTQYF. CDR3 nucleotide sequence: TGCGCCAGCAGCCAGGCGGGCACAGATACGCAGTATTTT.

J is TRBJ2-3 and V is TRBV4-1; 10 bases agree with TRBD1. With V trimmed by 0 bases and J by 4 bases, 10 bases remained unmatched. This CDR3 region has 18 residues. Germline V gene lookup returns CDR1 MGHRA and CDR2 YSYEKL. The CDR3 DNA reads TGCGCCAGCAGCCAAGATCTTGGGGACAGGGGAGCGGCAGATACGCAGTATTTT. Translating it yields CASSQDLGDRGAADTQYF.

CDR3 region: CASSQELGGEGLVFEQYF. The CDR3 region has the DNA TGCGCCAGCAGCCAAGAGCTTGGGGGGGAGGGACTAGTGTTCGAGCAGTACTTC. V usage is TRBV4-1 and J usage is TRBJ2-7; 8 bases align to TRBD2. The CDR3 runs to 18 residues. CDR1 is MGHRA and CDR2 is YSYEKL in the germline V gene. Unmatched junction bases numbered 16, after V lost 0 bases and J lost 6 bases.

V is TRBV5-4 and J is TRBJ1-1, with D uncertain. CDR1 is SGHNT and CDR2 is YYREEE in the germline V gene (reference sequence). The V and J ends lost 0 bases and 4 bases respectively, with 13 bases between them. The length of the CDR3 is 15 residues. As DNA, the CDR3 is TGTGCCAGCAGCTTGGACAGCTTAATGGCCACTGAAGCTTTCTTT. Protein: CASSLDSLMATEAFF.

The chain employs TRBV13 and TRBJ1-2; unclear D gene. The V gene lost 0 bases and the J gene lost 8 bases, with 7 bases spanning the gap. This CDR3 region has 12 residues. The germline V gene has CDR1 PRHDT and CDR2 FYEKMQ (reference sequence). The CDR3 reads CASSLGRAGYTF. DNA of the CDR3: TGTGCCAGCAGCTTAGGAAGGGCCGGCTACACCTTC.